Shown below are 15 T cell receptor beta chains from a single sample sequenced in a study of blood T cell repertoires in COVID-19. This table comes from immunoSEQ multiplex PCR, and its TCRdb copy is limited to in-frame clones, with some not included. This sample yields under 200,000 clones, of which 89% are seen a single time; approximately 0.77% belongs to the top ten. The sequenced material came from PBMCs or T cells enriched from blood (not recorded which). The receptors were sampled from a woman aged 18-29 years who had recovered from COVID-19.

The rearrangement joins TRBV4-1 to TRBJ2-7, with TRBD2 matching over 10 bases. Unmatched junction bases numbered 7, after V lost 0 bases and J lost 2 bases. CDR3 size: 17 residues. Germline loops: CDR1 MGHRA, CDR2 YSYEKL. CDR3 coding DNA: TGCGCCAGCAGCCAAGAATCGGGAGCGGGAGGGGCCTACGAGCAGTACTTC. Translated: CASSQESGAGGAYEQYF.

The chain recombines TRBV5-1 with TRBJ1-1; the match to TRBD1 covers 7 bases. This CDR3 spans 15 amino acids. Per germline, CDR1 SGHRS and CDR2 YFSETQ. J was trimmed by 1 base and V by 3 bases; bases with no gene match: 6. CDR3 coding DNA: TGCGCCAGCAGCTACGGGACAGCGACGAACACTGAAGCTTTCTTT. It codes for CASSYGTATNTEAFF. Based on the CDR3 plus reference TRBV5-1 and TRBJ1-1, the full variable domain is KAGVTQTPRYLIKTRGQQVTLSCSPISGHRSVSWYQQTPGQGLQFLFEYFSETQRNKGNFPGRFSGRQFSNSRSEMNVSTLELGDSALYLCASSYGTATNTEAFFGQGTRLTVV.

V usage is TRBV2 and J usage is TRBJ2-6, with 8 bases identical to TRBD1. CDR1 and CDR2 (germline): SNHLY, FYNNEI. This CDR3 has 16 amino acids. J gave up 2 bases and V 7 bases, and 7 bases lay outside the gene matches. Here the CDR3 reads CASNQDRAAGANVLTF. In DNA form, the CDR3 reads TGTGCCAGCAATCAGGACAGGGCGGCTGGGGCCAACGTCCTGACTTTC.

This rearrangement joins TRBV25-1 to TRBJ1-3, with TRBD1 identical over 9 bases. Germline lookup yields CDR1 MGHDK and CDR2 SYGVNS. This CDR3 has 17 amino acids. Trimming took 4 bases from V and 0 from J; bases not matched to a gene: 7. The DNA of the CDR3 is TGTGCCAGCAGTGGCTACGGACAGGGGATCTCTGGAAACACCATATATTTT. As protein: CASSGYGQGISGNTIYF.

J is TRBJ1-4 and V is TRBV2; D gene ambiguous. Germline-derived CDR1 and CDR2 are SNHLY and FYNNEI. V was pared by 0 bases and J by 8 bases, with 7 bases between. This CDR3 is 13 amino acids long. Here the CDR3 DNA reads TGTGCCAGCAGTGAAGCCCCACTCGAAAAACTGTTTTTT. This codes for CASSEAPLEKLFF.

This clone appeared a single time. This chain uses TRBV5-4 with TRBJ2-3, with TRBD2 identical over 8 bases. The CDR3 spans 13 residues. Trimming at V came to 9 bases and at J to 0 bases, leaving 3 bases not matched to a gene. CDR1 and CDR2 (germline): SGHNT, YYREEE (reference sequence). CDR3 DNA sequence: TGTGCCACCGCTAGCGGGAGCACAGATACGCAGTATTTT. Its translation: CATASGSTDTQYF.

V is TRBV5-4 and J is TRBJ2-2, with 12 bases lining up with TRBD2. This CDR3 has 15 residues. Germline trimming cut 3 bases from V and 6 bases from J; bases unmatched to any gene: 3. CDR1 and CDR2 from the germline V gene are SGHNT and YYREEE (reference sequence). DNA for the CDR3: TGTGCCAGCAGCTCGGCTAGCGGGAGGGCCGGGGAGCTGTTTTTT. Amino acid sequence: CASSSASGRAGELFF.

This chain uses TRBV12-3 or TRBV12-4 with TRBJ2-1; TRBD1 matches 11 bases. This CDR3 region has 12 residues. The trim removed 3 bases at V and 14 bases at J, leaving 3 bases unmatched. The CDR3 is CASSFGGQGEFF. Written as DNA, the CDR3 is TGTGCCAGCAGTTTTGGGGGACAGGGGGAGTTCTTC.

The rearrangement uses TRBV28 and TRBJ2-3; maybe TRBD1 (6 bases). The CDR3 totals 13 residues. V lost 6 bases to trimming and J lost 2 bases, with 9 bases between them. Germline CDR1 MDHEN, CDR2 SYDVKM. This chain's CDR3 is CASSRDTTDTQYF. The CDR3 nucleotides read TGTGCCAGCAGCCGGGACACCACAGATACGCAGTATTTT. Full variable domain (rest looked up from reference TRBV28 and TRBJ2-3): DVKVTQSSRYLVKRTGEKVFLECVQDMDHENMFWYRQDPGLGLRLIYFSYDVKMKEKGDIPEGYSVSREKKERFSLILESASTNQTSMYLCASSRDTTDTQYFGPGTRLTVL.

The chain has TRBV6-2 or TRBV6-3 and TRBJ2-1; TRBD2 might be the D (5 bases). The germline V gene encodes CDR1 MNHEY and CDR2 SVGEGT. There are 17 residues in the CDR3. V was cut by 6 bases and J by 2 bases, with 20 bases left in between. The DNA of the CDR3 is TGTGCCAGCAGCCCTACCGCGGGCGGACCCACCTACAATGAGCAGTTCTTC. This encodes CASSPTAGGPTYNEQFF.

V gene TRBV18 combines with J gene TRBJ2-7; 12 positions match TRBD1. V shed 3 bases, J shed 7 bases, and the junction held 13 bases outside the gene matches. The length of the CDR3 is 17 residues. CDR1 is KGHSH, CDR2 LQKENI, per germline. The CDR3 coding sequence is TGTGCCAGCTCACCGCGTGACCGGGACAGGGGGCTAAGAGAGCAGTACTTC. The encoded protein is CASSPRDRDRGLREQYF.

This clone showed up just once. The J gene is TRBJ1-6, the V gene TRBV28; D perhaps matches TRBD1 (6 bases). CDR1 is MDHEN, CDR2 SYDVKM, per germline. The CDR3 is 14 amino acids. Trimming took 7 bases from V and 8 from J, leaving 15 bases between them. This CDR3 reads CASKSGEFYSPLHF. The CDR3 nucleotides read TGTGCCAGCAAGTCAGGGGAGTTTTATTCACCCCTCCACTTT.

The chain recombines TRBV4-3 with TRBJ1-2; TRBD1 agrees at 7 bases. The junction had 10 bases not matched to a gene; V was cut back by 5 bases and J by 4 bases. The germline V gene encodes CDR1 LGHNA and CDR2 YSLEER. The CDR3 runs to 15 residues. DNA for the CDR3: TGCGCCAGCAGCGACGCCCCGACAGGGAGCTATGGCTACACCTTC. Protein product: CASSDAPTGSYGYTF.

The rearrangement uses TRBV27 and TRBJ1-2; the D gene is possibly TRBD1 (5 bases). The V and J ends lost 4 bases and 0 bases respectively, with 18 bases between them. The CDR3 has 17 amino acids. From germline, CDR1 is MNHEY and CDR2 SMNVEV (reference sequence). CDR3 nucleotide sequence: TGTGCCAGCAGTTCGACGTGGGGCCGGAATACTAACTATGGCTACACCTTC. Amino acids: CASSSTWGRNTNYGYTF.

This clone has just one count. The chain couples TRBV3-1 (or the pseudogene TRBV3-2) to TRBJ2-1, with TRBD2 matching over 10 bases. The junction had 2 bases not matched to a gene; V was cut back by 5 bases and J by 7 bases. CDR1 and CDR2 (germline): LGHDT, YNNKEL (reference sequence). The CDR3 has 13 residues. The CDR3 nucleotides are TGTGCCAGCAGCGGACTAGCGGTTAATGAGCAGTTCTTC. Its translation: CASSGLAVNEQFF.